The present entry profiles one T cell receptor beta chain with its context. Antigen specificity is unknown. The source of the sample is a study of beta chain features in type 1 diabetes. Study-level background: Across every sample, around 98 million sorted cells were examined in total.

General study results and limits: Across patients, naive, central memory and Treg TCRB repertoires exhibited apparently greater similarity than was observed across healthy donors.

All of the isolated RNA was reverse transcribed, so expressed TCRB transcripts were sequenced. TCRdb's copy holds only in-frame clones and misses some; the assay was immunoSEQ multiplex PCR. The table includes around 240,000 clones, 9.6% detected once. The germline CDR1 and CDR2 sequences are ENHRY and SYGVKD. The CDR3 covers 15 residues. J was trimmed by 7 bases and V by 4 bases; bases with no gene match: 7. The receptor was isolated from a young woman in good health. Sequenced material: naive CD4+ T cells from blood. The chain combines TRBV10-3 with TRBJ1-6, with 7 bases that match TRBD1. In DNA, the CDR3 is TGTGCCATCAGTGTGAACAGGGGTGGGAATTCACCCCTCCACTTT. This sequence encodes CAISVNRGGNSPLHF.